Listed below are T cell receptor beta chains from one sample, sequenced in a study of T cell responses to AZD1222 COVID-19 vaccine. The assay was immunoSEQ multiplex PCR, and TCRdb's table has in-frame clones only and misses some. This table has about 140,000 clones, approximately 94% appearing once. Sample: peripheral blood, taken on day 0 of AZD1222 vaccination. The receptors stem from an adult in good health. Each CDR3 is given with its conserved first and last residue. The D gene is left open where the match is weak. Clone size is given for some rows only: seen once, a few or many times, or a class if the clone is expanded.

TGTGCCAGCTCTAGGACAGGGGGCGTTAACTATGGCTACACCTTC	CASSRTGGVNYGYTF	.	TRBV6-5	TRBJ1-2	TRBD1
TGTGCCAGCAGACAGGGGATCTCTGGAAACACCATATATTTT	CASRQGISGNTIYF	.	TRBV6-5	TRBJ1-3	TRBD1
TGTGCCTGGAGTGGCGTCGGATTGGGGGTTCAAGAGACCCAGTACTTC	CAWSGVGLGVQETQYF	.	TRBV30	TRBJ2-5	.
TGTGCCAGTAGTAAAGTTTCTTATAGCAATCAGCCCCAGCATTTT	CASSKVSYSNQPQHF	once	TRBV19	TRBJ1-5	.
TGTGCCAGCATCCGAATTGGGACTGAAGCTTTCTTT	CASIRIGTEAFF	.	TRBV7-9	TRBJ1-1	.
TGTGCCAGCAGTCCGCCCGGTGATCAACTCAGGGTGGACACTGAAGCTTTCTTT	CASSPPGDQLRVDTEAFF	once	TRBV6-4	TRBJ1-1	.
TGTGCCAGCAGTTTCCCCGTCTCGGGTTTGGCAGGGGGATATGGCTACACCTTC	CASSFPVSGLAGGYGYTF	once	TRBV28	TRBJ1-2	TRBD1
TGCGCCAGCAGCCATCTCCCGGGACAGGGGACAGATACGCAGTATTTT	CASSHLPGQGTDTQYF	.	TRBV4-1	TRBJ2-3	TRBD1
TGTGCCAGCTCACCTTCTTCGATGGGGGACCTCACCTACGAGCAGTACTTC	CASSPSSMGDLTYEQYF	.	TRBV18	TRBJ2-7	.
TGTGCCAGCAGCTTACGGGGGAGGAACACCGGGGAGCTGTTTTTT	CASSLRGRNTGELFF	.	TRBV7-9	TRBJ2-2	.
TGCGCCAGCAGCTTGGGAGGGGGCACAACCTATGGCTACACCTTC	CASSLGGGTTYGYTF	.	TRBV5-1	TRBJ1-2	TRBD1
TGTGCCAGCAGCCTCTCTAGCGGGGGGAGGACAGATACGCAGTATTTT	CASSLSSGGRTDTQYF	.	TRBV9	TRBJ2-3	TRBD2
TGTGCCAGCAGCCAAGTAAATCCAGTATATCTCACTGAAGCTTTCTTT	CASSQVNPVYLTEAFF	.	TRBV14	TRBJ1-1	.
TGTGCCAGCAGTTCCACCCACAGGGTAGGTTCACCCCTCCACTTT	CASSSTHRVGSPLHF	.	TRBV27	TRBJ1-6	.
TGTGCCAGCAGCGGCCGAGGGTCGGGTAATTCACCCCTCCACTTT	CASSGRGSGNSPLHF	.	TRBV11-3	TRBJ1-6	.
TGTGCCAGCAGTGAGGGAGGGTACGTCTACGAGCAGTACTTC	CASSEGGYVYEQYF	.	TRBV6-1	TRBJ2-7	TRBD2
TGTGCCAGCAGCCAGGGGTCTGGTGGCTACACCTTC	CASSQGSGGYTF	.	TRBV3-1/TRBV3-2	TRBJ1-2	.
TGTGCCAGCCTAGGGACGCGCATCGGAGAGCAGTACTTC	CASLGTRIGEQYF	.	TRBV6-5	TRBJ2-7	.
TGTGCCAGCAGCCAAGGAGGGGGTAATCAGCCCCAGCATTTT	CASSQGGGNQPQHF	.	TRBV3-1/TRBV3-2	TRBJ1-5	.
TGTGCCAGTAGCTGGACAGGCAACACTGAAGCTTTCTTT	CASSWTGNTEAFF	once	TRBV19	TRBJ1-1	TRBD1
TGTGCCAGCAGCTTGGCAGTATCTGGGGAGCTGTTTTTT	CASSLAVSGELFF	.	TRBV13	TRBJ2-2	.
TGTGCCAGCAGGCGGGGACAGACCTATGGCTACACCTTC	CASRRGQTYGYTF	.	TRBV7-9	TRBJ1-2	TRBD1
TGTGCCAGCAGCCCGCACTCCGGGACTACCTACACCGGGGAGCTGTTTTTT	CASSPHSGTTYTGELFF	.	TRBV5-4	TRBJ2-2	TRBD2
TGCGCCAGCAGCTTGAGGACGCGGGACGGTTCACCCCTCCACTTT	CASSLRTRDGSPLHF	.	TRBV5-1	TRBJ1-6	.
TGTGCCAGCAGCTACGGGACCGCACTCACCGGGGAGCTGTTTTTT	CASSYGTALTGELFF	.	TRBV5-4	TRBJ2-2	.
TGTGCCAGCAGCGGGGGAGGCAGTTCCACTGAAGCTTTCTTT	CASSGGGSSTEAFF	.	TRBV9	TRBJ1-1	.
TGTGCCACCCTAACATGTACCCGGGACCCCGGCCACGAGCAGTACTTC	CATLTCTRDPGHEQYF	.	TRBV24-1	TRBJ2-7	.
TGTGCCAGCAGCCAAGCAGGAGTAGGGGATGAGCAGTTCTTC	CASSQAGVGDEQFF	.	TRBV4-2	TRBJ2-1	.
TGCAGTGCTAAGGACAATGAGCAGTTCTTC	CSAKDNEQFF	.	TRBV20-1	TRBJ2-1	.
TGTGCCAGCAGCCAAGTCACAGCGGGGGGGTATGTTGAGACCCAGTACTTC	CASSQVTAGGYVETQYF	.	TRBV4-2	TRBJ2-5	TRBD2
TGTGCCAGCAGCTCGGGACTGTTAAAAGAGACCCAGTACTTC	CASSSGLLKETQYF	once	TRBV7-9	TRBJ2-5	.
TGTGCCGGCGCCAGACAGGGGGCTGCTGAAGCTTTCTTT	CAGARQGAAEAFF	.	TRBV6-5	TRBJ1-1	TRBD1
TGTGCCAGCAGTTACGCCGGGACAGGGAATGAAAAACTGTTTTTT	CASSYAGTGNEKLFF	.	TRBV6-5	TRBJ1-4	TRBD1
TGTGCCAGTAGTATGGGGTGGATTAGCAATCAGCCCCAGCATTTT	CASSMGWISNQPQHF	.	TRBV19	TRBJ1-5	.
TGTGCCAGCAGTGAATCGGTAGGACAAGGGACGAACACCGGGGAGCTGTTTTTT	CASSESVGQGTNTGELFF	once	TRBV25-1	TRBJ2-2	.
TGTGCCAGCAGCCGTGGACAGATGAACACTGAAGCTTTCTTT	CASSRGQMNTEAFF	.	TRBV6-6	TRBJ1-1	.
TGCAGTGCTCCGGGGGGGAGCTACACCTTC	CSAPGGSYTF	.	TRBV20-1	TRBJ1-2	.
TGTGCCACCAGTGAGGGACAGGACACCGCTTTCTATGGCTACACCTTC	CATSEGQDTAFYGYTF	.	TRBV24-1	TRBJ1-2	TRBD1
TGTGCCAGCAGCTACGAATCAGGGCCCCAGCATTTT	CASSYESGPQHF	.	TRBV5-4	TRBJ1-5	.
TGTGCCAGCAGTGGGGGTGGCTACACCTTC	CASSGGGYTF	once	TRBV2	TRBJ1-2	.
TGCGCCAGCAGCCCCGGTCGGGGGGCTTTAACAGATACGCAGTATTTT	CASSPGRGALTDTQYF	.	TRBV5-1	TRBJ2-3	.
TGTGCCAGCTCACAGGGGACGAACACTGAAGCTTTCTTT	CASSQGTNTEAFF	.	TRBV18	TRBJ1-1	.
TGTGCCAGCAGCTGGGGACCTCTTAGCTATGGCTACACCTTC	CASSWGPLSYGYTF	.	TRBV7-6	TRBJ1-2	.
TGTGCCAGCAGCAAGAAGTTAGCTAACTATGGCTACACCTTC	CASSKKLANYGYTF	.	TRBV28	TRBJ1-2	.
TGTGCCAGTAGTCCCCAACTAGCGGGGGTCCGAGAGACCCAGTACTTC	CASSPQLAGVRETQYF	.	TRBV19	TRBJ2-5	TRBD2
TGTGCCAGCACCCAATGGACAGGGTTTACCGCTTCACCCCTCCACTTT	CASTQWTGFTASPLHF	.	TRBV27	TRBJ1-6	TRBD1
TGTGCCAGCAGTGACGTTGACAGCATCTACGAGCAGTACTTC	CASSDVDSIYEQYF	.	TRBV2	TRBJ2-7	.
TGCAGCGTTGTAGAGATCTCTGGAAACACCATATATTTT	CSVVEISGNTIYF	.	TRBV29-1	TRBJ1-3	.
TGCAGCGTGGGCTTGGGGGGCTACGAGCAGTACTTC	CSVGLGGYEQYF	.	TRBV29-1	TRBJ2-7	.
TGTGCCAGCAGCGAACAGGGAACCAAAAACATTCAGTACTTC	CASSEQGTKNIQYF	.	TRBV13	TRBJ2-4	.
TGTGCCAGCAGTTTGAGGAGCCCTAACTATGGCTACACCTTC	CASSLRSPNYGYTF	.	TRBV27	TRBJ1-2	.
TGTGCCAGCAGCTTATCGTTCGGGACAGGGGGCCGCGAGCAGTACTTC	CASSLSFGTGGREQYF	.	TRBV7-2	TRBJ2-7	TRBD1
TGTGCCAGCTCACCTCCGGGACAGGTATTCTATGGCTACACCTTC	CASSPPGQVFYGYTF	.	TRBV18	TRBJ1-2	TRBD1